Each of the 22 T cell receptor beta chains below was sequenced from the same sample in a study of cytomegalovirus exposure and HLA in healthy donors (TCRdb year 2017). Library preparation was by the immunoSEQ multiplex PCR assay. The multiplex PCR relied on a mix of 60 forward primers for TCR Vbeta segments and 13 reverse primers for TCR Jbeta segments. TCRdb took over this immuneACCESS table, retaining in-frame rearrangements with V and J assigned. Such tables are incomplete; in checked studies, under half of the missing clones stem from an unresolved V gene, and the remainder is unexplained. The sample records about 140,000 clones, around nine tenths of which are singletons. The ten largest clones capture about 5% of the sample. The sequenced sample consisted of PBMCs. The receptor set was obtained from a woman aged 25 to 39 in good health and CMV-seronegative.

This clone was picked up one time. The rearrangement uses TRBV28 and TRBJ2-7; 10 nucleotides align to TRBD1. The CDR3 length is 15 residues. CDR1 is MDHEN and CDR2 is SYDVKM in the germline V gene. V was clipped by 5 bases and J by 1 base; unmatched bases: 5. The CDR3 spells CASSHRTGGSYEQYF. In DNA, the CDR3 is TGTGCCAGCAGTCATCGGACAGGGGGTTCCTACGAGCAGTACTTC.

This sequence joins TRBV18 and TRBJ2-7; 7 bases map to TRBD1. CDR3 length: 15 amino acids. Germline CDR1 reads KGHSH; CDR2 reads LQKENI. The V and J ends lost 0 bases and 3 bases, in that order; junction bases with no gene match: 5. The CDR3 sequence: CASSPPGQRLYEQYF. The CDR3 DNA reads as TGTGCCAGCTCACCACCGGGACAGAGACTCTACGAGCAGTACTTC.

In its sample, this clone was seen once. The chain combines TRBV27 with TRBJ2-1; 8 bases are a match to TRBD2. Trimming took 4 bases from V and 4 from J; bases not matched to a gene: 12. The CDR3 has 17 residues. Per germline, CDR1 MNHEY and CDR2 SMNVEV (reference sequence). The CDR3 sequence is CASSSARPGLGYNEQFF. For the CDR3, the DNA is TGTGCCAGCAGTTCGGCCCGCCCGGGACTAGGGTACAATGAGCAGTTCTTC.

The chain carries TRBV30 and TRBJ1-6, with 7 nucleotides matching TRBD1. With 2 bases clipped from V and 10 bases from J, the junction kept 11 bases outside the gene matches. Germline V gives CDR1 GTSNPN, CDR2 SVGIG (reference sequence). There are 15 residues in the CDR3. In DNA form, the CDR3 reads TGTGCCTGGAGTTACGGACAGGTCTTTGGGTCACCCCTCCACTTT. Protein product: CAWSYGQVFGSPLHF.

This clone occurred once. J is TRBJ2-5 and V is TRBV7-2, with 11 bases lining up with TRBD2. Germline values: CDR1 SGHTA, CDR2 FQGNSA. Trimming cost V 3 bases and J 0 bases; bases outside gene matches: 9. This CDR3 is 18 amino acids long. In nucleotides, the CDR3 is TGTGCCAGCAGCTTCCGGCTAGCGGGGGGTCTGTACCAAGAGACCCAGTACTTC. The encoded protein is CASSFRLAGGLYQETQYF.

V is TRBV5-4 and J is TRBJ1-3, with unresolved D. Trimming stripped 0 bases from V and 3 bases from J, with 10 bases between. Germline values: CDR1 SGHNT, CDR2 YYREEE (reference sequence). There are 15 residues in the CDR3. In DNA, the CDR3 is TGTGCCAGCAGCTTGGGGGTGCGGATTGGAAACACCATATATTTT. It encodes CASSLGVRIGNTIYF.

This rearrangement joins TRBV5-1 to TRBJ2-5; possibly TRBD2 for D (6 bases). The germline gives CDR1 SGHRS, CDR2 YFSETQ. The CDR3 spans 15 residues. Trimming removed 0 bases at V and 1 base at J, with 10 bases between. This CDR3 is CASSLGRGLQETQYF. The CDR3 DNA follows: TGCGCCAGCAGCTTGGGGCGGGGACTCCAAGAGACCCAGTACTTC.

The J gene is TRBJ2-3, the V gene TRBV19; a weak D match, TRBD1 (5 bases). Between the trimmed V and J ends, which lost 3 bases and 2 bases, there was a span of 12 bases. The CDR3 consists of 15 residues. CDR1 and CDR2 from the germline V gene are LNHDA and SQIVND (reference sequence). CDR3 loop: CASSIEGAVTDTQYF. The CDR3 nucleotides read TGTGCCAGTAGTATTGAAGGGGCAGTCACAGATACGCAGTATTTT.

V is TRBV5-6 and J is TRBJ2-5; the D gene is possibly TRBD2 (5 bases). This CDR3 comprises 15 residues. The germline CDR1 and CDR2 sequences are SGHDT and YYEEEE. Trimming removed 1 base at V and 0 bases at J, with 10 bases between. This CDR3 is CASSLRAEYQETQYF. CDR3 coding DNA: TGTGCCAGCAGCTTGAGAGCGGAGTACCAAGAGACCCAGTACTTC.

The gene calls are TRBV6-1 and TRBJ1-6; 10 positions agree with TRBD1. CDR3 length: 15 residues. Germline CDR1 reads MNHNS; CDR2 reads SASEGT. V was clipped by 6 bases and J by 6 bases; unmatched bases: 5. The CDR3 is CASSPGTGVNSPLHF. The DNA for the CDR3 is TGTGCCAGCAGCCCTGGGACAGGGGTTAATTCACCCCTCCACTTT.

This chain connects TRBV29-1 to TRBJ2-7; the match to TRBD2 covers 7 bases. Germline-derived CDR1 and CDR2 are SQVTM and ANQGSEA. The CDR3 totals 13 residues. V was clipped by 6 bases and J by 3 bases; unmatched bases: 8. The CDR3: CSVSGTTHYEQYF. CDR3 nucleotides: TGCAGCGTCTCCGGGACTACTCACTACGAGCAGTACTTC.

This CDR3 reads CASSVGGGGDTQYF. CDR3 in DNA: TGTGCCAGCAGCGTAGGAGGGGGCGGGGATACGCAGTATTTT. The V gene is TRBV9, the J gene TRBJ2-3, with 7 bases aligning to TRBD1. CDR3 length: 14 residues. The germline V gene encodes CDR1 SGDLS and CDR2 YYNGEE. V shed 0 bases, J shed 6 bases, and the junction held 4 bases outside the gene matches.

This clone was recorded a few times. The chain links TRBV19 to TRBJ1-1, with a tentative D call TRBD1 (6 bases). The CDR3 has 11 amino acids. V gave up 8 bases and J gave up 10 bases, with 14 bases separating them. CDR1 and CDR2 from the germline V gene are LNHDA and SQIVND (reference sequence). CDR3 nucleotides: TGTGCCAGTGCTTGGGGGGGGCGAGCTTTCTTT. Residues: CASAWGGRAFF.

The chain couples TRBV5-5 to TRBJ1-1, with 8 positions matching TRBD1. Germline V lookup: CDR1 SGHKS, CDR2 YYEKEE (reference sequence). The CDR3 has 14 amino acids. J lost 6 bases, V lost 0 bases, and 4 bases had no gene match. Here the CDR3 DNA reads TGTGCCAGCAGCTTGGTGTACAGGGGGTCTGAAGCTTTCTTT. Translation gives CASSLVYRGSEAFF.

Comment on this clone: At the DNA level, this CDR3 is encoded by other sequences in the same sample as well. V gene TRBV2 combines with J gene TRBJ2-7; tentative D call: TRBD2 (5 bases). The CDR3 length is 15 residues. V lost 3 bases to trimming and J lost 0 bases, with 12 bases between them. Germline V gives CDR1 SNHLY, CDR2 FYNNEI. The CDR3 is CASSDTRANSYEQYF. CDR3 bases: TGTGCCAGCAGTGATACGAGGGCAAACTCCTACGAGCAGTACTTC. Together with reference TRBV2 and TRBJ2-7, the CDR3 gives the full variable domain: EPEVTQTPSHQVTQMGQEVILRCVPISNHLYFYWYRQILGQKVEFLVSFYNNEISEKSEIFDDQFSVERPDGSNFTLKIRSTKLEDSAMYFCASSDTRANSYEQYFGPGTRLTVT.

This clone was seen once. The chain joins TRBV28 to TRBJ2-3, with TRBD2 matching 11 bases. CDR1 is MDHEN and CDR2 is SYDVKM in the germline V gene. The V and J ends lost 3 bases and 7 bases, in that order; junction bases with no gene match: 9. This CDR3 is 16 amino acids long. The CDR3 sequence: CASSFHSGGAWNTQYF. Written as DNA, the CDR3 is TGTGCCAGCAGTTTCCATAGCGGGGGGGCCTGGAATACGCAGTATTTT.

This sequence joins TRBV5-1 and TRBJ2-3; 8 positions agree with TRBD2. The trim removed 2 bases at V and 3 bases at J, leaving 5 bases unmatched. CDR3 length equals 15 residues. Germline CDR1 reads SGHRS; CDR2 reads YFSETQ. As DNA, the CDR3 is TGCGCCAGCAGCTTAGGACTAGCTGAGACAGATACGCAGTATTTT. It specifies CASSLGLAETDTQYF.

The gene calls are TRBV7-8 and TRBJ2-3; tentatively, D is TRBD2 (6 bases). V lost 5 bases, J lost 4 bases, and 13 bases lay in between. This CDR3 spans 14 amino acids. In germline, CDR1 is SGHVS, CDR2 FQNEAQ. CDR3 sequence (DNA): TGTGCCAGCAGCCCGTGGAGGGTCGCAGATACGCAGTATTTT. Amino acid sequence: CASSPWRVADTQYF.

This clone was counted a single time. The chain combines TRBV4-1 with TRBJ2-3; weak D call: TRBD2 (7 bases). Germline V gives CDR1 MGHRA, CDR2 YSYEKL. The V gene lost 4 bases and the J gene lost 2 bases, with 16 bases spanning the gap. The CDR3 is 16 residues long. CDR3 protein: CASSPGSGGPTDTQYF. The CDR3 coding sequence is TGCGCCAGCAGCCCCGGGTCGGGGGGCCCCACAGATACGCAGTATTTT.

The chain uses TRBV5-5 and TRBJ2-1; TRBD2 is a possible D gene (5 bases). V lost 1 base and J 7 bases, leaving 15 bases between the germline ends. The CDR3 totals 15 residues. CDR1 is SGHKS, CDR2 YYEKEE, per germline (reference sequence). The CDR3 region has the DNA TGTGCCAGCAGCTTGCTCCCTAGCTGGGCGAATGAGCAGTTCTTC. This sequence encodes CASSLLPSWANEQFF.

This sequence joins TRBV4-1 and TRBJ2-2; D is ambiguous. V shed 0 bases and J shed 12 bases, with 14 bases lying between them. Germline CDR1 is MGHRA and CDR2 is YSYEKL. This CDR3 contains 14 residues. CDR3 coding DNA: TGCGCCAGCAGCCAAGATATAGTTTCCAATAAGCTGTTTTTT. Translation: CASSQDIVSNKLFF.

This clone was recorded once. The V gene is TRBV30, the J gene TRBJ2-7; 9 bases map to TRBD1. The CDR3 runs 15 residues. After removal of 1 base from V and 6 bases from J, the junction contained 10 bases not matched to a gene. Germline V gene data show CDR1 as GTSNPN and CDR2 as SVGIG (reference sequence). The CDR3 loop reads CAWSGRDRVSSEQYF. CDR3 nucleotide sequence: TGTGCCTGGAGTGGCCGGGACAGGGTATCTAGCGAGCAGTACTTC. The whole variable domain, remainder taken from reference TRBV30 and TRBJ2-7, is SQTIHQWPATLVQPVGSPLSLECTVEGTSNPNLYWYRQAAGRGLQLLFYSVGIGQISSEVPQNLSASRPQDRQFILSSKKLLLSDSGFYLCAWSGRDRVSSEQYFGPGTRLTVT.